The 32 T cell receptor beta chains presented below share a single source sample, sequenced in a study of cytomegalovirus exposure and HLA in healthy donors. The primer mix had 60 Vbeta and 13 Jbeta primers. Repertoires were generated with immunoSEQ multiplex PCR, while TCRdb's copy carries only in-frame clones and drops some. This sample has fewer than 200,000 clones, with 60% to 80% found just once. The specimen sequenced was PBMCs. All receptors derive from a male donor in good health and CMV-seronegative.

The gene calls are TRBV28 and TRBJ2-3; TRBD2 matches at 9 bases. Trimming at V came to 5 bases and at J to 5 bases, leaving 8 bases not matched to a gene. Germline CDR1 MDHEN, CDR2 SYDVKM. CDR3 length: 15 residues. CDR3 coding DNA: TGTGCCAGCAGTCGTGGGGGTAGCGGGAGAGATACGCAGTATTTT. This gives the protein CASSRGGSGRDTQYF.

The rearrangement uses TRBV10-3 and TRBJ2-1; TRBD1 might be the D (9 bases). V was pared by 5 bases and J by 9 bases, with 26 bases between. The CDR3 sequence is 17 residues long. Per the germline V gene, CDR1 is ENHRY and CDR2 is SYGVKD. The CDR3 is CAISREGTGGLSGEQFF. The CDR3 DNA reads TGTGCCATCAGTCGGGAGGGTACAGGGGGCCTCTCAGGTGAGCAGTTCTTC.

In this sample, this clone turned up a few times. The chain recombines TRBV5-1 with TRBJ2-2; TRBD1 agrees at 7 bases. After removal of 3 bases from V and 2 bases from J, the junction contained 4 bases not matched to a gene. CDR1 is SGHRS and CDR2 is YFSETQ in the germline V gene. This CDR3 is 15 amino acids long. The CDR3 DNA reads TGCGCCAGCAGCTCGGGACAGCCCAACACCGGGGAGCTGTTTTTT. Protein: CASSSGQPNTGELFF.

This rearrangement joins TRBV27 to TRBJ2-1; 10 bases fit TRBD2. Germline trimming cut 3 bases from V and 4 bases from J; bases unmatched to any gene: 6. The germline V gene encodes CDR1 MNHEY and CDR2 SMNVEV (reference sequence). There are 16 residues in the CDR3. The CDR3 DNA sequence: TGTGCCAGCAGTTTGGAACTAGCGGGAACATACAATGAGCAGTTCTTC. It codes for CASSLELAGTYNEQFF.

The J gene is TRBJ2-1, the V gene TRBV6-1; D gene uncertain. The CDR3 has 15 residues. Germline lookup yields CDR1 MNHNS and CDR2 SASEGT. V lost 2 bases to trimming and J lost 1 base, with 9 bases between them. The CDR3 here is CASSELSISYNEQFF. The CDR3 bases are TGTGCCAGCAGTGAACTAAGCATATCCTACAATGAGCAGTTCTTC.

The V call is TRBV29-1, the J call TRBJ1-1; 7 bases fit TRBD1. The CDR3 runs to 13 residues. V shed 7 bases, J shed 2 bases, and the junction held 7 bases outside the gene matches. The germline gives CDR1 SQVTM, CDR2 ANQGSEA. The CDR3 DNA follows: TGCAGCGCCACAGGGGTTTCTAACACTGAAGCTTTCTTT. Its translation is CSATGVSNTEAFF.

This chain links TRBV19 with TRBJ1-2, with a weak D call TRBD1 (6 bases). CDR1 and CDR2 from the germline V gene are LNHDA and SQIVND (reference sequence). V was pared by 4 bases and J by 4 bases, with 16 bases between. The CDR3 covers 15 residues. CDR3 DNA sequence: TGTGCCAGTAGTACCAGATTCCGGGACACCTATGGCTACACCTTC. It translates to CASSTRFRDTYGYTF.

The chain is built from TRBV6-5 and TRBJ1-5; 7 bases fit TRBD1. With V trimmed by 6 bases and J by 6 bases, 8 bases remained unmatched. This CDR3 region has 14 residues. The germline CDR1 and CDR2 sequences are MNHEY and SVGAGI. CDR3 bases: TGTGCCAGCAGGCCCGGGACAGTCCTTCAGCCCCAGCATTTT. Protein: CASRPGTVLQPQHF.

This clone was detected only a few times. The genes are TRBV5-1 and TRBJ2-5, with TRBD2 identical over 8 bases. The CDR3 loop spans 16 amino acids. V gave up 0 bases and J gave up 2 bases; unmatched junction bases: 6. In germline, CDR1 is SGHRS, CDR2 YFSETQ. The CDR3 DNA reads as TGCGCCAGCAGCTTGGGCGGTAGCGGGAAACAAGAGACCCAGTACTTC. It yields the protein CASSLGGSGKQETQYF.

Note on this clone: Other nucleotide sequences in the sample specify the same CDR3. The rearrangement uses TRBV19 and TRBJ1-2; 7 nucleotides match TRBD1. The CDR3 totals 14 residues. Germline V gene sequence: CDR1 LNHDA, CDR2 SQIVND (reference sequence). The V gene end was trimmed by 3 bases and the J gene end by 4 bases; junction bases not matched to a gene: 5. CDR3 sequence (DNA): TGTGCCAGTAGTATCATCGACAGGGCCTATGGCTACACCTTC. It specifies CASSIIDRAYGYTF.

V and J are TRBV7-2 and TRBJ1-1; possibly TRBD1 for D (6 bases). V was cut by 5 bases and J by 6 bases, with 16 bases left in between. This CDR3 contains 14 residues. Germline V gene lookup returns CDR1 SGHTA and CDR2 FQGNSA. CDR3 region: CASSDTGWRPEAFF. For the CDR3, the DNA is TGTGCCAGCAGCGATACAGGGTGGCGGCCTGAAGCTTTCTTT. Variable domain in full (rest from reference TRBV7-2 and TRBJ1-1): GAGVSQSPSNKVTEKGKDVELRCDPISGHTALYWYRQSLGQGLEFLIYFQGNSAPDKSGLPSDRFSAERTGGSVSTLTIQRTQQEDSAVYLCASSDTGWRPEAFFGQGTRLTVV.

The V gene is TRBV11-3, the J gene TRBJ2-2; 7 bases are a match to TRBD1. V lost 8 bases and J lost 3; bases outside the gene matches: 9. The germline V gene encodes CDR1 SGHNT and CDR2 YENEEA. CDR3 size: 15 residues. The CDR3 is CASAGQVGDTGELFF. The CDR3 DNA reads TGTGCCAGCGCTGGACAGGTTGGTGACACCGGGGAGCTGTTTTTT.

This clone was counted between two and nine times. The chain carries TRBV4-2 and TRBJ2-2, with 10 bases identical to TRBD2. V shed 2 bases and J 7 bases; nucleotides not matched to a gene: 16. Germline V gene lookup returns CDR1 LGHNA and CDR2 YNFKEQ. This CDR3 spans 19 amino acids. The CDR3 DNA sequence: TGTGCCAGCAGCCAAAGGAGGAGCGGGGGGGCCTATAAAGACGGGGAGCTGTTTTTT. It is translated as CASSQRRSGGAYKDGELFF.

This chain links TRBV5-4 with TRBJ2-7; possibly TRBD2 for D (5 bases). V lost 3 bases, J lost 3 bases, and 13 bases lay in between. The V gene's germline CDR1 is SGHNT and CDR2 YYREEE (reference sequence). The CDR3 sequence is 14 residues long. CDR3 coding DNA: TGTGCCAGCAGCTCGAGGGAGCTCAACTACGAGCAGTACTTC. Its translation is CASSSRELNYEQYF. Full variable domain (outside the CDR3, taken from reference TRBV5-4 and TRBJ2-7): ETGVTQSPTHLIKTRGQQVTLRCSSQSGHNTVSWYQQALGQGPQFIFQYYREEENGRGNFPPRFSGLQFPNYSSELNVNALELDDSALYLCASSSRELNYEQYFGPGTRLTVT.

This chain joins TRBV11-2 and TRBJ2-7, with D possibly being TRBD2 (7 bases). The CDR3 is made up of 17 amino acids. Germline assignment: CDR1 SGHAT and CDR2 FQNNGV. The V gene lost 0 bases and the J gene lost 6 bases, with 21 bases spanning the gap. The CDR3 loop is CASSLDPGGGVFREQYF. As DNA, the CDR3 is TGTGCCAGCAGCTTAGATCCGGGGGGCGGGGTTTTCCGCGAGCAGTACTTC.

The rearrangement joins TRBV4-2 to TRBJ2-1; 10 nucleotides agree with TRBD2. The V segment lost 1 base and the J segment 6 bases; nucleotides outside the gene matches: 9. The CDR3 covers 17 residues. Germline CDR1 LGHNA, CDR2 YNFKEQ. As DNA, the CDR3 is TGTGCCAGCAGCCAAGGTCTGGCCAGCGGGAGGGCCAATGAGCAGTTCTTC. The encoded protein is CASSQGLASGRANEQFF.

About this clone: Within the sample, other DNA sequences also encode this same CDR3. The rearrangement links TRBV6-5 to TRBJ1-6; 10 positions match TRBD1. CDR3 length equals 13 residues. J was trimmed by 9 bases and V by 8 bases; bases with no gene match: 4. The germline CDR1 and CDR2 sequences are MNHEY and SVGAGI. In DNA form, the CDR3 reads TGTGCCAGCCTCCGGGACAGGGGTTCACCCCTCCACTTT. This sequence encodes CASLRDRGSPLHF.

The CDR3 loop is CASISGRNPYEQYF. The CDR3 bases are TGTGCCAGCATTAGCGGGAGAAACCCCTACGAGCAGTACTTC. V usage is TRBV6-6 and J usage is TRBJ2-7; 9 bases agree with TRBD2. CDR1 MNHNY and CDR2 SVGAGI come from the germline V gene (reference sequence). The CDR3 runs 14 residues. The ends lost 7 bases at V and 2 bases at J; junction bases unmatched: 6.

J is TRBJ2-2 and V is TRBV7-3, with a weak D call TRBD1 (5 bases). CDR3 length: 14 amino acids. V gave up 2 bases and J gave up 5 bases, with 9 bases separating them. Germline-derived CDR1 and CDR2 are SGHTA and FQGTGA. The CDR3 protein is CASSLEPGTGELFF. CDR3 nucleotide sequence: TGTGCCAGCAGCTTAGAACCAGGGACCGGGGAGCTGTTTTTT.

This clone showed up just a few times. V usage is TRBV6-6 and J usage is TRBJ2-7; 9 positions match TRBD1. Germline CDR1 and CDR2: MNHNY and SVGAGI (reference sequence). This CDR3 has 14 amino acids. V dropped 5 bases and J dropped 4; count of bases not matched to a gene: 6. The CDR3 sequence is CASSTGTGPYEQYF. Here the CDR3 DNA reads TGTGCCAGCAGTACCGGGACAGGGCCATACGAGCAGTACTTC.

The chain combines TRBV19 with TRBJ2-5, with 12 bases fitting TRBD2. This CDR3 region has 16 residues. Per the germline V gene, CDR1 is LNHDA and CDR2 is SQIVND (reference sequence). With 1 base clipped from V and 2 bases from J, the junction kept 2 bases outside the gene matches. CDR3: CASSIGLAGVQETQYF. The CDR3 DNA reads as TGTGCCAGTAGTATAGGACTAGCGGGGGTACAAGAGACCCAGTACTTC.

The chain is built from TRBV27 and TRBJ2-1; TRBD1 agrees at 8 bases. CDR1 and CDR2 (germline): MNHEY, SMNVEV (reference sequence). The CDR3 loop spans 15 amino acids. Germline trimming cut 5 bases from V and 6 bases from J; bases unmatched to any gene: 9. The chain's CDR3 is CASSPGTGIGNEQFF. The CDR3 DNA reads TGTGCCAGCAGTCCAGGGACAGGTATTGGCAATGAGCAGTTCTTC.

The V call is TRBV4-1, the J call TRBJ1-3, with D hard to call. CDR1 is MGHRA, CDR2 YSYEKL, per germline. CDR3 length: 17 residues. Trimming shortened V by 0 bases and J by 2 bases, and 14 bases separated the two germline ends. CDR3 sequence reads: CASSQDGVLRTGNTIYF. The CDR3 coding sequence is TGCGCCAGCAGCCAAGACGGGGTCCTCAGAACTGGAAACACCATATATTTT.

The DNA of the CDR3 is TGCGCCAGCCTTTACGAGCAGTACTTC. Its translation: CASLYEQYF. This chain uses TRBV23-1 with TRBJ2-7; D unclear. TRBV23-1 is flagged as an ORF with uncertain function. CDR3 length: 9 amino acids. Trimming took 8 bases from V and 4 from J, leaving 3 bases between them.

The J gene is TRBJ2-5, the V gene TRBV5-4; weak D call: TRBD1 (6 bases). CDR3 size: 14 residues. The germline gives CDR1 SGHNT, CDR2 YYREEE (reference sequence). Deletions cut 0 bases from V and 3 bases from J, with 9 bases between. The CDR3 sequence is CASSLGQAKETQYF. As DNA, the CDR3 is TGTGCCAGCAGCTTGGGACAGGCGAAAGAGACCCAGTACTTC.

The chain links TRBV5-1 to TRBJ1-2, with 10 bases fitting TRBD1. Germline V gene sequence: CDR1 SGHRS, CDR2 YFSETQ. This CDR3 comprises 13 residues. J lost 6 bases, V lost 7 bases, and 6 bases had no gene match. The CDR3 spells CASRWDRGDGYTF. CDR3 sequence (DNA): TGCGCCAGCCGCTGGGACAGGGGAGATGGCTACACCTTC.

The rearrangement joins TRBV28 to TRBJ1-1; the match to TRBD1 covers 12 bases. This CDR3 has 15 residues. CDR1 and CDR2 (germline): MDHEN, SYDVKM. J lost 7 bases, V lost 5 bases, and 8 bases had no gene match. This chain's CDR3 is CASSGTGGEDGEAFF. The CDR3 nucleotides are TGTGCCAGCAGTGGGACAGGGGGCGAGGATGGTGAAGCTTTCTTT.

This clone has more than one count but fewer than ten. The gene calls are TRBV9 and TRBJ2-2; TRBD1 is a possible D gene (6 bases). Trimming removed 2 bases at V and 0 bases at J, with 8 bases between. The CDR3 length is 15 residues. CDR1 is SGDLS and CDR2 is YYNGEE in the germline V gene. The CDR3 coding sequence is TGTGCCAGCAGCGTTGGGGGCTCGAACACCGGGGAGCTGTTTTTT. Amino acids: CASSVGGSNTGELFF.

J is TRBJ2-3 and V is TRBV5-4; 15 positions match TRBD2. This CDR3 has 17 amino acids. The ends lost 5 bases at V and 3 bases at J; junction bases unmatched: 7. Germline CDR1 is SGHNT and CDR2 is YYREEE (reference sequence). CDR3: CASRDRTSGGVTDTQYF. CDR3 bases: TGTGCCAGCAGGGACCGGACTAGCGGGGGGGTAACAGATACGCAGTATTTT.

This clone came up once. The chain couples TRBV28 to TRBJ2-2; D not resolved. CDR3 length equals 14 residues. Germline lookup yields CDR1 MDHEN and CDR2 SYDVKM. V was shortened by 7 bases and J by 0 bases, with 9 bases between the two germline ends. CDR3 DNA: TGTGCCAGCACGAGGCCTACGAACACCGGGGAGCTGTTTTTT. Translating gives CASTRPTNTGELFF.

The chain is built from TRBV6-5 and TRBJ1-2; D gene ambiguous. The CDR3 has 12 residues. The germline V gene has CDR1 MNHEY and CDR2 SVGAGI. V lost 5 bases and J lost 0, with 4 bases in between. The CDR3, as DNA: TGTGCCAGCAGTCCCTCTAACTATGGCTACACCTTC. Amino acids: CASSPSNYGYTF.

The chain carries TRBV6-1 and TRBJ2-7; TRBD1 might be the D (5 bases). Per the germline V gene, CDR1 is MNHNS and CDR2 is SASEGT. V was clipped by 1 base and J by 6 bases, with 13 bases between them. There are 14 residues in the CDR3. This CDR3 reads CASSEGSTGSEQYF. The CDR3 DNA reads as TGTGCCAGCAGTGAAGGGTCTACAGGATCCGAGCAGTACTTC.